This T cell receptor (beta chain) emerged from a study of tumor-infiltrating lymphocytes in primary liver carcinoma. Study-level background: Staging placed the tumors at T1-T3 N0M0, and they measured about 4 to 10 cm across. Points from the study as a whole: Tumor region pairs showed greater overlap than either tumor-adjacent or tumor-blood pairs did.

Of note for this clonotype: Its antigen is unknown. One base away lies a much larger clone, so this may be a sequencing read error.

Using a constant-region primer together with ProtoScript II reverse transcriptase, TCR beta cDNA was made from 500 to 650 ng of total RNA. What produced the TCR beta libraries was three nested multiplex PCR rounds using slightly modified ARM-PCR. A C-beta reverse primer was combined with TRBV1-TRBV30 forward primers in the first two PCR rounds, and each round had approximately 10 cycles. TCRdb itself ran the multiplex PCR reads through MiXCR, one entry per CDR3 protein. The repertoire holds 95,000 to 150,000 distinct CDR3 sequences, with around 60% as singletons. It was from around 20-30 mg of unsorted bulk tissue that RNA and DNA were co-extracted. Treatment-naive at the time, the patients had chronic HBV infection. CDR3 length: 13 residues. Germline CDR1 GTSNPN, CDR2 SVGIG (reference sequence).

Material for sequencing was liver tumor tissue from sampling region 1. Subset in this sample: tumor region T1, superior pole. The clonotype was recovered from a woman between 55 and 75 years old with primary liver carcinoma and hepatitis B virus infection. The chain combines TRBV30 with TRBJ1-5; D might be TRBD1 (6 bases). This chain's CDR3 is CVWTADSNQPQHF. Written as DNA, the CDR3 is TGTGTCTGGACAGCTGATAGCAATCAGCCCCAGCATTTT.